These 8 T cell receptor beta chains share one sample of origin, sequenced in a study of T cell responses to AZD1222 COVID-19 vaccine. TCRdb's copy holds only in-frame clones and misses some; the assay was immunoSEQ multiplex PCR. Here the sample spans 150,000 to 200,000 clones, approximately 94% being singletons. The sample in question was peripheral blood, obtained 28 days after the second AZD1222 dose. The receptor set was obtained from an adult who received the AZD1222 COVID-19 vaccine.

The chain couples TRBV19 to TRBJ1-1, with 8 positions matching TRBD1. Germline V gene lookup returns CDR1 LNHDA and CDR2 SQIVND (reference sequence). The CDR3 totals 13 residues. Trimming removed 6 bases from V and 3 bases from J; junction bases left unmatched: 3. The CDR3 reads CASSRTGHTEAFF. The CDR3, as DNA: TGTGCCAGTAGCCGGACAGGGCACACTGAAGCTTTCTTT.

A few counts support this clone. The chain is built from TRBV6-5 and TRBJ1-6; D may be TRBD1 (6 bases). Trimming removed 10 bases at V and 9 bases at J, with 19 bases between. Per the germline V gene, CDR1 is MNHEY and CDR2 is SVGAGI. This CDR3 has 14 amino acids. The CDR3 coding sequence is TGTGCCACCCAGGAGGGGGGGCTTGTTTCACCCCTCCACTTT. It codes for CATQEGGLVSPLHF.

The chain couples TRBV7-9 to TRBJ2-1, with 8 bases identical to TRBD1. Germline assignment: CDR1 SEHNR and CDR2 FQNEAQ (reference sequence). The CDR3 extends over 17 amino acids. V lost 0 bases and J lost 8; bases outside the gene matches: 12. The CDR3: CASSLAWTGKIKDEQFF. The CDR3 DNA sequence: TGTGCCAGCAGCTTAGCTTGGACAGGGAAAATAAAGGATGAGCAGTTCTTC.

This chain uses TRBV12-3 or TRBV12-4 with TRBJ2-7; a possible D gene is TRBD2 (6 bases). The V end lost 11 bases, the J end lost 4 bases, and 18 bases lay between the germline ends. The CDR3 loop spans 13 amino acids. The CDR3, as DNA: TGTGCCTCGAGTAGGGGACTTAAGTACGAGCAGTACTTC. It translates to CASSRGLKYEQYF.

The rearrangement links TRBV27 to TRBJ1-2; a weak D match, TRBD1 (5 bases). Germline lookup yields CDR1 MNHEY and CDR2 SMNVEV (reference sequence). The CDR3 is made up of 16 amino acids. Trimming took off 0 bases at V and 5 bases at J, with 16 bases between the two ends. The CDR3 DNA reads TGTGCCAGCAGTTTATCCATCGAGGCAGGGAGGTATGGCTACACCTTC. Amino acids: CASSLSIEAGRYGYTF.

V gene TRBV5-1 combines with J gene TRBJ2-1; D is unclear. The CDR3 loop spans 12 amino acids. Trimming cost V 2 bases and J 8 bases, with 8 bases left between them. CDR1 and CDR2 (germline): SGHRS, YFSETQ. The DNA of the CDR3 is TGCGCCAGCAGCTTCGGTCGGGATGAGCAGTTCTTC. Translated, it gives CASSFGRDEQFF.

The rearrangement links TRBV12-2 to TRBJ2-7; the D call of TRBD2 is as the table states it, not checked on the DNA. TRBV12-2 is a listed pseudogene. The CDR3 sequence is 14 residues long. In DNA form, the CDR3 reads TGTGCAAGTCGCCTCCGGGAGACGCCGTACGAGCAGTACTTC. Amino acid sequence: CASRLRETPYEQYF.

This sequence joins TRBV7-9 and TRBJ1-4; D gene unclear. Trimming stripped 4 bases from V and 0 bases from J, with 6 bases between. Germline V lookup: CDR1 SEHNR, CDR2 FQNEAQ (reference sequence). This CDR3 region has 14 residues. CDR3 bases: TGTGCCAGCAGCTCATACGCAACTAATGAAAAACTGTTTTTT. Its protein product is CASSSYATNEKLFF.